These T cell receptor beta chains were read from a single sample in a study of human CD8 memory T cell subsets. TCRdb processed the 5' RACE reads again and assigns one entry to each CDR3 protein, with no DNA. This table holds about 4,000 distinct CDR3 sequences. Sample: CD8+ T cells from PBMCs. The origin of the receptors is a human donor in good health. The CDR3 runs from the conserved cysteine through the conserved F or W. Only part of the rows carry a size: once, few, many, or a class if the clone is expanded.

clone_size | j_call | v_call | cdr3_aa
NA | TRBJ1-1 | TRBV6-5 | CASSYFSGFKAFF
NA | TRBJ2-1 | TRBV10-3 | CAISSGTSGHNEQFF
NA | TRBJ2-1 | TRBV4-2 | CASSQEAATPYNEQFF
NA | TRBJ2-5 | TRBV20-1 | CSARTTTSGSVQETQYF
NA | TRBJ2-5 | TRBV3-1 | CASSQWTSGTETQYF
NA | TRBJ1-2 | TRBV5-4 | CASSLSGTRYGYTF
NA | TRBJ2-2 | TRBV20-1 | CSARETSGGDTGELFF
medium-sized | TRBJ2-3 | TRBV4-3 | CASSQEGPRETADTQYF
medium-sized | TRBJ2-2 | TRBV5-6 | CASSLSGGFLELFF
NA | TRBJ2-3 | TRBV28 | CASSPLAGGGPGGTDTQYF
NA | TRBJ2-1 | TRBV20-1 | CSAETSGTRVDEQFF
NA | TRBJ2-1 | TRBV29-1 | CSVRGKPLGNEQFF
medium-sized | TRBJ2-7 | TRBV10-1 | CASSESEGEQYF
large | TRBJ1-6 | TRBV7-9 | CASSPGVHNSPLHF
NA | TRBJ1-2 | TRBV6-5 | CASSYSKRTGYGYTF
NA | TRBJ2-1 | TRBV4-1 | CASSQDLRGNEQFF
NA | TRBJ1-2 | TRBV6-5 | CASSYSQISGNYGYTF
NA | TRBJ2-7 | TRBV19 | CASSLDRISYEQYF
medium-sized | TRBJ2-1 | TRBV5-6 | CASSLEVAGEQFF
NA | TRBJ1-1 | TRBV27 | CASSLSGRGHTEAFF
NA | TRBJ1-5 | TRBV19 | CASSREDRGSQPQHF
medium-sized | TRBJ2-1 | TRBV6-4 | CASSDSSGGANEQFF
NA | TRBJ2-1 | TRBV5-8 | CASSLGGNEQFF
NA | TRBJ1-5 | TRBV20-1 | CSARGQGGSQPQHF
NA | TRBJ1-1 | TRBV4-1 | CASSQERDRDRRGTEAFF
NA | TRBJ2-2 | TRBV20-1 | CSARDPGLATGELFF
medium-sized | TRBJ2-1 | TRBV28 | CASSPPLTGGWIEQFF
NA | TRBJ2-1 | TRBV6-1 | CATRLSGAGEQFF
NA | TRBJ1-2 | TRBV20-1 | CSARVGDYGYTF
NA | TRBJ2-7 | TRBV13 | CASSQQGTEQYF
NA | TRBJ2-3 | TRBV4-2 | CASSQEPGLNTDTQYF